A selection of T cell receptor beta chains follows, all from one sample in a study of shared clonotypes between healthy human individuals. TCRdb's table, derived via immunoSEQ multiplex PCR, lists solely in-frame clones and lacks some. Among about 2.1 million clones listed, around 95% were seen once. The specimen sequenced was naive CD8+ T cells from PBMCs. These receptors came from a man aged 18-30 years in good health. Some clones in this sample may be carry-over from other donors' samples. CDR3s include the opening cysteine and the closing phenylalanine or tryptophan. A D gene is named only where the DNA matches it firmly. Only part of the rows carry a size: once, few, many, or a class if the clone is expanded.

v_call: TRBV28
clone_size: -
j_call: TRBJ2-3
d_call: TRBD1
cdr3_aa: CASRQGNRDTQYF
cdr3_nt: TGTGCCAGCCGACAGGGGAATAGAGATACGCAGTATTTT

v_call: TRBV15
clone_size: -
j_call: TRBJ2-1
d_call: TRBD1
cdr3_aa: CATSREGQGAGDEQFF
cdr3_nt: TGTGCCACCAGCAGGGAGGGACAGGGGGCTGGGGATGAGCAGTTCTTC

v_call: TRBV21-1
clone_size: -
j_call: TRBJ2-3
d_call: -
cdr3_aa: CASSNSGFIADTQYF
cdr3_nt: TGTGCCAGCAGCAACTCAGGGTTTATCGCAGATACGCAGTATTTT

v_call: TRBV19
clone_size: -
j_call: TRBJ2-1
d_call: -
cdr3_aa: CASSLLGLYNEQFF
cdr3_nt: TGTGCCAGTAGTCTACTAGGCTTATACAATGAGCAGTTCTTC

v_call: TRBV5-6
clone_size: -
j_call: TRBJ2-7
d_call: -
cdr3_aa: CASSLAGSNYEQYF
cdr3_nt: TGTGCCAGCAGCTTGGCGGGCAGCAACTACGAGCAGTACTTC

v_call: TRBV13
clone_size: -
j_call: TRBJ2-3
d_call: TRBD2
cdr3_aa: CASSLNGGASVSDTQYF
cdr3_nt: TGTGCCAGCAGCTTAAACGGGGGGGCTAGCGTGTCAGATACGCAGTATTTT

v_call: TRBV7-9
clone_size: -
j_call: TRBJ2-1
d_call: TRBD2
cdr3_aa: CASSPGTRDEQFF
cdr3_nt: TGTGCCAGCAGCCCCGGGACTAGGGATGAGCAGTTCTTC

v_call: TRBV9
clone_size: -
j_call: TRBJ2-5
d_call: -
cdr3_aa: CASSVGTDPRGTQYF
cdr3_nt: TGTGCCAGCAGCGTAGGCACAGACCCCAGGGGGACCCAGTACTTC

v_call: TRBV7-9
clone_size: -
j_call: TRBJ2-7
d_call: -
cdr3_aa: CASSRPSDGTYEQYF
cdr3_nt: TGTGCCAGCAGCCGACCAAGTGACGGAACCTACGAGCAGTACTTC

v_call: TRBV28
clone_size: -
j_call: TRBJ1-1
d_call: -
cdr3_aa: CASSLLMGAVTEAFF
cdr3_nt: TGTGCCAGCAGTTTACTTATGGGGGCCGTCACTGAAGCTTTCTTT

v_call: TRBV27
clone_size: -
j_call: TRBJ1-5
d_call: -
cdr3_aa: CASSPLHTEPQHF
cdr3_nt: TGTGCCAGCAGTCCATTACACACGGAGCCCCAGCATTTT

v_call: TRBV10-1
clone_size: -
j_call: TRBJ2-2
d_call: -
cdr3_aa: CASSDRPQGAGGCTGELFF
cdr3_nt: TGCGCCAGCAGTGACCGCCCTCAGGGGGCGGGAGGCTGCACCGGGGAGCTGTTTTTT

v_call: TRBV28
clone_size: -
j_call: TRBJ1-2
d_call: TRBD1
cdr3_aa: CASGDRGGYGYTF
cdr3_nt: TGTGCCAGCGGAGACAGGGGCGGCTATGGCTACACCTTC

v_call: TRBV7-7
clone_size: -
j_call: TRBJ2-3
d_call: TRBD2
cdr3_aa: CASSTLVGTSAYTQYF
cdr3_nt: TGTGCCAGCAGCACCTTAGTGGGTACTAGCGCGTATACGCAGTATTTT

v_call: TRBV28
clone_size: -
j_call: TRBJ1-5
d_call: -
cdr3_aa: CASTLIENQPQHF
cdr3_nt: TGTGCCAGCACCTTGATCGAAAATCAGCCCCAGCATTTT

v_call: TRBV12-2
clone_size: once
j_call: TRBJ1-1
d_call: -
cdr3_aa: CASRSRDSEAFF
cdr3_nt: TGTGCAAGTCGCTCCCGGGACAGTGAAGCTTTCTTT

v_call: TRBV9
clone_size: -
j_call: TRBJ1-1
d_call: -
cdr3_aa: CASSAAQGPSKGTTEAFF
cdr3_nt: TGTGCCAGCAGTGCGGCTCAGGGGCCCTCCAAGGGTACCACTGAAGCTTTCTTT

v_call: TRBV7-6
clone_size: once
j_call: TRBJ1-3
d_call: -
cdr3_aa: CASSGYYGGNTIYF
cdr3_nt: TGTGCCAGCAGCGGATACTATGGGGGAAACACCATATATTTT

v_call: TRBV13
clone_size: -
j_call: TRBJ2-4
d_call: TRBD1
cdr3_aa: CASSLGGQGIDIQYF
cdr3_nt: TGTGCCAGCAGCTTGGGAGGACAGGGGATAGACATTCAGTACTTC

v_call: TRBV6-1
clone_size: -
j_call: TRBJ1-1
d_call: -
cdr3_aa: CASSEFGQGTEAFF
cdr3_nt: TGTGCCAGCAGTGAATTCGGCCAGGGGACTGAAGCTTTCTTT

v_call: TRBV9
clone_size: once
j_call: TRBJ2-1
d_call: -
cdr3_aa: CASSVRPESSYNEQFF
cdr3_nt: TGTGCCAGCAGCGTAAGGCCGGAGAGCTCCTACAATGAGCAGTTCTTC

v_call: TRBV28
clone_size: once
j_call: TRBJ2-3
d_call: -
cdr3_aa: CASSFPTDTQYF
cdr3_nt: TGTGCCAGCAGTTTTCCAACAGATACGCAGTATTTT

v_call: TRBV28
clone_size: -
j_call: TRBJ1-2
d_call: -
cdr3_aa: CASSLRFYVGGGYTF
cdr3_nt: TGTGCCAGCAGTTTGAGGTTCTACGTTGGGGGTGGCTACACCTTC

v_call: TRBV7-9
clone_size: few
j_call: TRBJ2-2
d_call: TRBD1
cdr3_aa: CASSARDRVTGELFF
cdr3_nt: TGTGCCAGCAGCGCCCGGGACAGGGTCACCGGGGAGCTGTTTTTT

v_call: TRBV4-3
clone_size: -
j_call: TRBJ1-1
d_call: -
cdr3_aa: CASSQEDRPNTEAFF
cdr3_nt: TGCGCCAGCAGCCAAGAAGACAGGCCGAACACTGAAGCTTTCTTT

v_call: TRBV7-9
clone_size: -
j_call: TRBJ2-1
d_call: -
cdr3_aa: CASSLVQGGSYNEQFF
cdr3_nt: TGTGCCAGCAGCTTAGTTCAAGGGGGCTCCTACAATGAGCAGTTCTTC

v_call: TRBV27
clone_size: -
j_call: TRBJ1-5
d_call: -
cdr3_aa: CASRGIMGNQPQHF
cdr3_nt: TGTGCCAGCAGGGGGATTATGGGCAATCAGCCCCAGCATTTT

v_call: TRBV11-2
clone_size: -
j_call: TRBJ1-1
d_call: -
cdr3_aa: CASSLDGGLNTEAFF
cdr3_nt: TGTGCCAGCAGCTTAGATGGCGGCCTGAACACTGAAGCTTTCTTT

v_call: TRBV7-9
clone_size: once
j_call: TRBJ2-1
d_call: TRBD2
cdr3_aa: CASSLGGLGLNNEQFF
cdr3_nt: TGTGCCAGCAGCTTGGGGGGACTAGGATTGAACAATGAGCAGTTCTTC

v_call: TRBV7-8
clone_size: -
j_call: TRBJ2-3
d_call: TRBD2
cdr3_aa: CASSFGSGRAWTDTQYF
cdr3_nt: TGTGCCAGCAGCTTTGGTAGCGGGAGGGCCTGGACAGATACGCAGTATTTT

v_call: TRBV7-9
clone_size: once
j_call: TRBJ1-2
d_call: -
cdr3_aa: CADGGRGYGYTF
cdr3_nt: TGTGCCGACGGGGGACGGGGATATGGCTACACCTTC

v_call: TRBV11-2
clone_size: -
j_call: TRBJ1-2
d_call: -
cdr3_aa: CASSPTWQGVYGYTF
cdr3_nt: TGTGCCAGCAGCCCAACGTGGCAAGGGGTCTATGGCTACACCTTC

v_call: TRBV5-1
clone_size: once
j_call: TRBJ2-1
d_call: -
cdr3_aa: CASSLGLVDNEQFF
cdr3_nt: TGCGCCAGCAGCCTGGGACTTGTTGACAATGAGCAGTTCTTC

v_call: TRBV9
clone_size: -
j_call: TRBJ1-5
d_call: TRBD1
cdr3_aa: CASSEGQGPNQPQHF
cdr3_nt: TGTGCCAGCAGCGAGGGACAGGGCCCCAATCAGCCCCAGCATTTT

v_call: TRBV28
clone_size: -
j_call: TRBJ2-1
d_call: -
cdr3_aa: CASSLNQGSYNEQFF
cdr3_nt: TGTGCCAGCAGTTTGAATCAGGGTTCCTACAATGAGCAGTTCTTC

v_call: TRBV7-9
clone_size: -
j_call: TRBJ1-2
d_call: -
cdr3_aa: CASSFSDTWSYGYTF
cdr3_nt: TGTGCCAGCAGCTTTTCGGACACTTGGTCCTATGGCTACACCTTC

v_call: TRBV28
clone_size: -
j_call: TRBJ2-2
d_call: -
cdr3_aa: CASSLFGLMNTGELFF
cdr3_nt: TGTGCCAGCAGTTTATTTGGCTTAATGAACACCGGGGAGCTGTTTTTT

v_call: TRBV9
clone_size: -
j_call: TRBJ2-1
d_call: -
cdr3_aa: CASSAQMMPYNEQFF
cdr3_nt: TGTGCCAGCAGCGCCCAGATGATGCCCTACAATGAGCAGTTCTTC

v_call: TRBV28
clone_size: -
j_call: TRBJ2-1
d_call: -
cdr3_aa: CASSLTGRVEQFF
cdr3_nt: TGTGCCAGCAGTTTAACGGGAAGGGTTGAGCAGTTCTTC

v_call: TRBV7-8
clone_size: -
j_call: TRBJ2-7
d_call: -
cdr3_aa: CASSARDTTYEQYF
cdr3_nt: TGTGCCAGCAGCGCCCGGGACACCACCTACGAGCAGTACTTC

v_call: TRBV30
clone_size: -
j_call: TRBJ2-7
d_call: -
cdr3_aa: CAWNPGLDYEQYF
cdr3_nt: TGTGCCTGGAACCCCGGGTTGGACTACGAGCAGTACTTC

v_call: TRBV4-3
clone_size: -
j_call: TRBJ2-5
d_call: -
cdr3_aa: CASSQDAETTQETQYF
cdr3_nt: TGCGCCAGCAGCCAAGATGCGGAGACAACTCAAGAGACCCAGTACTTC

v_call: TRBV9
clone_size: -
j_call: TRBJ2-1
d_call: -
cdr3_aa: CASSAGRDHPYNEQFF
cdr3_nt: TGTGCCAGCAGCGCAGGCCGGGACCACCCCTACAATGAGCAGTTCTTC

v_call: TRBV10-3
clone_size: -
j_call: TRBJ2-7
d_call: -
cdr3_aa: CAILSQGPTYEQYF
cdr3_nt: TGTGCCATCTTGTCCCAGGGTCCAACCTACGAGCAGTACTTC

v_call: TRBV27
clone_size: -
j_call: TRBJ2-4
d_call: -
cdr3_aa: CASSSNEDLNNIQYF
cdr3_nt: TGTGCCAGCAGTTCAAACGAGGACCTTAATAACATTCAGTACTTC

v_call: TRBV6-5
clone_size: -
j_call: TRBJ2-5
d_call: TRBD1
cdr3_aa: CASSRTGGLEETQYF
cdr3_nt: TGTGCCAGCAGTCGGACAGGGGGCCTCGAAGAGACCCAGTACTTC

v_call: TRBV7-9
clone_size: -
j_call: TRBJ2-7
d_call: -
cdr3_aa: CASSFQNYEQYF
cdr3_nt: TGTGCCAGCAGCTTTCAAAACTACGAGCAGTACTTC

v_call: TRBV9
clone_size: -
j_call: TRBJ1-3
d_call: TRBD1
cdr3_aa: CASSETGSAGNTIYF
cdr3_nt: TGTGCCAGCAGCGAGACAGGGTCGGCTGGAAACACCATATATTTT

v_call: TRBV9
clone_size: -
j_call: TRBJ2-2
d_call: -
cdr3_aa: CASSVNYYTTGELFF
cdr3_nt: TGTGCCAGCAGCGTAAATTACTACACCACCGGGGAGCTGTTTTTT

v_call: TRBV2
clone_size: -
j_call: TRBJ1-2
d_call: -
cdr3_aa: CASTVQVNYGYTF
cdr3_nt: TGTGCCAGCACCGTTCAGGTGAACTATGGCTACACCTTC

v_call: TRBV7-9
clone_size: -
j_call: TRBJ2-1
d_call: TRBD2
cdr3_aa: CASSLLAGGPTEQFF
cdr3_nt: TGTGCCAGCAGCTTACTGGCGGGAGGGCCAACTGAGCAGTTCTTC

v_call: TRBV25-1
clone_size: -
j_call: TRBJ2-7
d_call: -
cdr3_aa: CASTTALNYEQYF
cdr3_nt: TGTGCCAGCACGACTGCGCTAAACTACGAGCAGTACTTC

v_call: TRBV5-1
clone_size: -
j_call: TRBJ2-7
d_call: -
cdr3_aa: CASSLYETVNEQYF
cdr3_nt: TGCGCCAGCAGCTTGTATGAGACTGTTAACGAGCAGTACTTC